A selection of T cell receptor beta chains follows, all from one sample in a study of HIV-infected patients and healthy controls. TCRdb called the 5' RACE reads again in MiXCR, with one record for every CDR3 protein. This table has under 10,000 distinct CDR3 sequences, around 5.4% appearing once. The sequenced sample consisted of blood. These receptors were taken from an adult in good health. Both conserved end residues are part of each CDR3. The order of the fields is V gene, J gene, D gene, clone size, CDR3 DNA, CDR3 protein. The D gene is left open where the match is weak. Not every row has a clone size; where given, it reads once, few, many or a size class.

v_gene: TRBV20-1
j_gene: TRBJ2-5
d_gene: TRBD2
abundance: medium-sized
CDR3nt: TGCAGTGCTATTGTTCTAGCGGGGTCGGAGACCCAGTACTTC
CDR3aa: CSAIVLAGSETQYF

v_gene: TRBV6-5
j_gene: TRBJ2-7
d_gene: .
abundance: many
CDR3nt: TGTGCCAGCAGTTACCGGGGCGGCTCCTACGAGCAGTACTTC
CDR3aa: CASSYRGGSYEQYF

v_gene: TRBV7-2
j_gene: TRBJ1-3
d_gene: .
abundance: few
CDR3nt: TGTGCCAGCAGCTTAGCCGGGGGCAGGCACTCTGGAAACACCATATATTTT
CDR3aa: CASSLAGGRHSGNTIYF

v_gene: TRBV12-3/TRBV12-4
j_gene: TRBJ2-3
d_gene: TRBD1
abundance: medium-sized
CDR3nt: TGTGCCAGCAGTCCAGACAGGGCAGGCACAGATACGCAGTATTTT
CDR3aa: CASSPDRAGTDTQYF

v_gene: TRBV7-9
j_gene: TRBJ1-4
d_gene: TRBD1
abundance: many
CDR3nt: TGTGCCAGCAGCCCTTTTGGCAGACAGGGGGAGAGTGAAAAACTGTTTTTT
CDR3aa: CASSPFGRQGESEKLFF

v_gene: TRBV7-6
j_gene: TRBJ2-5
d_gene: TRBD1
abundance: many
CDR3nt: TGTGCCAGCAACCCTCGACAGGGGCCGTCAAAGAGCCAGTACTTC
CDR3aa: CASNPRQGPSKSQYF

v_gene: TRBV20-1
j_gene: TRBJ2-7
d_gene: TRBD2
abundance: many
CDR3nt: TGCAGTGCTAGAGATGGGCGGGAGGATCGAGGGGAGCAGTACTTC
CDR3aa: CSARDGREDRGEQYF

v_gene: TRBV14
j_gene: TRBJ2-4
d_gene: .
abundance: many
CDR3nt: TGTGCCAGCAGCCAAGGACAGACTTACCTGGGGGACATTCAGTACTTC
CDR3aa: CASSQGQTYLGDIQYF

v_gene: TRBV30
j_gene: TRBJ1-5
d_gene: .
abundance: medium-sized
CDR3nt: TGTGCCTGGAGCAGGGGAAGCAATCAGCCCCAGCATTTT
CDR3aa: CAWSRGSNQPQHF

v_gene: TRBV11-2
j_gene: TRBJ2-5
d_gene: .
abundance: many
CDR3nt: TGTGCCAGCAGCAGCTTAGGACGCCGGGGAGGGGGCTGGACCCAGTACTTC
CDR3aa: CASSSLGRRGGGWTQYF

v_gene: TRBV20-1
j_gene: TRBJ2-7
d_gene: .
abundance: many
CDR3nt: TGCAGTGCTAGAGATTGGGGAGGCTACGAGCAGTACTTC
CDR3aa: CSARDWGGYEQYF

v_gene: TRBV19
j_gene: TRBJ1-2
d_gene: .
abundance: many
CDR3nt: TGTGCCAGTAGTATGGGGGTGGCAGCGGCTAACTATGGCTACACCTTC
CDR3aa: CASSMGVAAANYGYTF

v_gene: TRBV7-9
j_gene: TRBJ2-7
d_gene: .
abundance: .
CDR3nt: TGTGCCAGCAGCTACAGGCAGGAGCAGTACTTC
CDR3aa: CASSYRQEQYF

v_gene: TRBV7-2
j_gene: TRBJ2-3
d_gene: TRBD2
abundance: .
CDR3nt: TGTGCCAGCAGCGCACTAGCGGTTAGCACAGATACGCAGTATTTT
CDR3aa: CASSALAVSTDTQYF

v_gene: TRBV2
j_gene: TRBJ1-1
d_gene: TRBD1
abundance: medium-sized
CDR3nt: TGTGCCAGCAGTCGGGACAGGGGGATCACTGAAGCTTTCTTT
CDR3aa: CASSRDRGITEAFF

v_gene: TRBV9
j_gene: TRBJ1-4
d_gene: .
abundance: medium-sized
CDR3nt: TGTGCCAGCAGCCGTATAGGGGGAGGAGAAAAACTGTTTTTT
CDR3aa: CASSRIGGGEKLFF

v_gene: TRBV20-1
j_gene: TRBJ2-1
d_gene: TRBD2
abundance: many
CDR3nt: TGCAGTGCTAGAGGGGCTAGCGGAAACTACAATGAGCAGTTCTTC
CDR3aa: CSARGASGNYNEQFF

v_gene: TRBV4-1
j_gene: TRBJ2-5
d_gene: .
abundance: medium-sized
CDR3nt: TGCGCCAGCAGCCAAGATCGCTCGGGCTTCCAAGAGACCCAGTACTTC
CDR3aa: CASSQDRSGFQETQYF

v_gene: TRBV6-6
j_gene: TRBJ1-5
d_gene: TRBD1
abundance: medium-sized
CDR3nt: TGTGCCAGCAGTGCACCACAGGGGCAGGGCAATCAGCCCCAGCATTTT
CDR3aa: CASSAPQGQGNQPQHF

v_gene: TRBV28
j_gene: TRBJ2-3
d_gene: .
abundance: few
CDR3nt: TGTGCCAGCAAGTTGGGCACAGATACGCAGTATTTT
CDR3aa: CASKLGTDTQYF

v_gene: TRBV18
j_gene: TRBJ1-1
d_gene: .
abundance: medium-sized
CDR3nt: TGTGCCAGCTCACCGAACAGGGATGGGACTGAAGCTTTCTTT
CDR3aa: CASSPNRDGTEAFF

v_gene: TRBV19
j_gene: TRBJ1-5
d_gene: .
abundance: many
CDR3nt: TGTGCCAGTAGTATTCGGAGAGGGCCCGGGAGCAATCAGCCCCAGCATTTT
CDR3aa: CASSIRRGPGSNQPQHF

v_gene: TRBV2
j_gene: TRBJ2-5
d_gene: .
abundance: many
CDR3nt: TGTGCCAGCAGTTTATACGGACCTCTCAGAGAGACCCAGTACTTC
CDR3aa: CASSLYGPLRETQYF

v_gene: TRBV7-2
j_gene: TRBJ1-3
d_gene: TRBD1
abundance: .
CDR3nt: TGTGCCAGCAGCTTAGGCCCTAATTGGGGGACAGAGTATTTT
CDR3aa: CASSLGPNWGTEYF

v_gene: TRBV10-3
j_gene: TRBJ2-7
d_gene: .
abundance: medium-sized
CDR3nt: TGTGCCATCGGGACGTCCCTGATCTACGAGCAGTACTTC
CDR3aa: CAIGTSLIYEQYF

v_gene: TRBV18
j_gene: TRBJ2-7
d_gene: .
abundance: .
CDR3nt: TGTGCCAGCTCAGCCAGCTCCTACGAGCAGTACTTC
CDR3aa: CASSASSYEQYF

v_gene: TRBV29-1
j_gene: TRBJ1-1
d_gene: .
abundance: medium-sized
CDR3nt: TGCAGCGTTGGAATGGGGGCTGAAGCTTTCTTT
CDR3aa: CSVGMGAEAFF

v_gene: TRBV7-2
j_gene: TRBJ1-2
d_gene: .
abundance: many
CDR3nt: TGTGCCATCCGTCGGAGTGATGGCTACACCTTC
CDR3aa: CAIRRSDGYTF

v_gene: TRBV3-1
j_gene: TRBJ1-1
d_gene: .
abundance: medium-sized
CDR3nt: TGTGCCAGCAGTTACCCCGGGCACTCGCGGGGCACTGAAGCTTTCTTT
CDR3aa: CASSYPGHSRGTEAFF

v_gene: TRBV28
j_gene: TRBJ2-3
d_gene: TRBD2
abundance: medium-sized
CDR3nt: TGTGCCATCGGGAGGATAGATGGGGCAGATACGCAGTATTTT
CDR3aa: CAIGRIDGADTQYF

v_gene: TRBV7-2
j_gene: TRBJ2-1
d_gene: .
abundance: many
CDR3nt: TGTGCCAGCAGCCCCACCGGGCCGGATCAGTTCTTC
CDR3aa: CASSPTGPDQFF

v_gene: TRBV7-3
j_gene: TRBJ2-3
d_gene: .
abundance: many
CDR3nt: TGTGCCAGCAGCTTAAAGGGCCCAGATACGCAGTATTTT
CDR3aa: CASSLKGPDTQYF

v_gene: TRBV7-2
j_gene: TRBJ2-1
d_gene: TRBD2
abundance: many
CDR3nt: TGTGCCAGCAGAACACTAGCGGGAGAAGGGAATGAGCAGTTCTTC
CDR3aa: CASRTLAGEGNEQFF

v_gene: TRBV6-5
j_gene: TRBJ1-2
d_gene: .
abundance: .
CDR3nt: TGTGCCACCTTCGGGGGGGCCCGAAGTTCCTACACCTTC
CDR3aa: CATFGGARSSYTF

v_gene: TRBV10-3
j_gene: TRBJ1-2
d_gene: .
abundance: medium-sized
CDR3nt: TGTGCCATCAGTGAGCTTGGGGCCATGGGCCCCTACACCTTC
CDR3aa: CAISELGAMGPYTF

v_gene: TRBV6-5
j_gene: TRBJ2-1
d_gene: TRBD2
abundance: many
CDR3nt: TGTGCCAGCAGTTATGGGGTTGCTAGCGGAAAATCGTGGAATGAGCAGTTCTTC
CDR3aa: CASSYGVASGKSWNEQFF

v_gene: TRBV7-2
j_gene: TRBJ2-2
d_gene: .
abundance: medium-sized
CDR3nt: TGTGCCAGCAGCCCAACAAGGAACACCGGGGAGCTGTTTTTT
CDR3aa: CASSPTRNTGELFF

v_gene: TRBV19
j_gene: TRBJ2-3
d_gene: .
abundance: many
CDR3nt: TGTGCCAGTAGCATGCACCCGCGGGATACGCAGTATTTT
CDR3aa: CASSMHPRDTQYF

v_gene: TRBV7-9
j_gene: TRBJ1-5
d_gene: TRBD1
abundance: .
CDR3nt: TGTGCCAGCAGCTCCCCTACCGGGACAGGGACCGATCAGCCCCAGCATTTT
CDR3aa: CASSSPTGTGTDQPQHF

v_gene: TRBV6-5
j_gene: TRBJ2-1
d_gene: TRBD1
abundance: medium-sized
CDR3nt: TGTGCCAGCAGTTACAGAAGGGGGCTTAGGCAGTTCTTC
CDR3aa: CASSYRRGLRQFF

v_gene: TRBV6-2/TRBV6-3
j_gene: TRBJ1-5
d_gene: TRBD1
abundance: medium-sized
CDR3nt: TGTGCCAGCAGCCAGGGGGTTAGCAATCAGCCCCAGCATTTT
CDR3aa: CASSQGVSNQPQHF

v_gene: TRBV27
j_gene: TRBJ2-5
d_gene: TRBD2
abundance: .
CDR3nt: TGTGCCAGCAGTTTTTCCGGGGGGGCCCAAGAGACCCAGTACTTC
CDR3aa: CASSFSGGAQETQYF

v_gene: TRBV10-2
j_gene: TRBJ2-7
d_gene: .
abundance: medium-sized
CDR3nt: TGCGCCAGCAGTGATAGGCGTTCCTACGAGCAGTACTTC
CDR3aa: CASSDRRSYEQYF

v_gene: TRBV20-1
j_gene: TRBJ1-5
d_gene: .
abundance: many
CDR3nt: TGCAGTGCTAGAGTCCCGTCGACAGTGACAAATCAGCCCCAGCATTTT
CDR3aa: CSARVPSTVTNQPQHF

v_gene: TRBV5-4
j_gene: TRBJ2-7
d_gene: TRBD1
abundance: many
CDR3nt: TGTGCCAGCAGCTTCGGGACAGAAGCTCCCTTC
CDR3aa: CASSFGTEAPF

v_gene: TRBV2
j_gene: TRBJ2-3
d_gene: TRBD2
abundance: medium-sized
CDR3nt: TGTGCCAGCAGTGACTCACTAGCGGGGGGGCAAGATACGCAGTATTTT
CDR3aa: CASSDSLAGGQDTQYF

v_gene: TRBV18
j_gene: TRBJ1-2
d_gene: .
abundance: many
CDR3nt: TGTGCCAGCTCACCAGGGGTAAACTATGGCTACACCTTC
CDR3aa: CASSPGVNYGYTF

v_gene: TRBV7-9
j_gene: TRBJ2-7
d_gene: TRBD2
abundance: medium-sized
CDR3nt: TGTGCCAGCAGCTCGCCCGGGACTAGTCTCTACGAGCAGTACTTC
CDR3aa: CASSSPGTSLYEQYF

v_gene: TRBV19
j_gene: TRBJ2-3
d_gene: .
abundance: .
CDR3nt: TGTGCCAGTAGTATGGACAGTTTAGAAAGAGATACGCAGTATTTT
CDR3aa: CASSMDSLERDTQYF

v_gene: TRBV30
j_gene: TRBJ2-3
d_gene: TRBD1
abundance: few
CDR3nt: TGTGCCTGGAGTACGGACAGGGTATTTGCAGATACGCAGTATTTT
CDR3aa: CAWSTDRVFADTQYF

v_gene: TRBV10-2
j_gene: TRBJ2-7
d_gene: .
abundance: .
CDR3nt: TGCGCCAGCACTGGGCGGGCAGAGACCCACGAGCAGTACTTC
CDR3aa: CASTGRAETHEQYF

v_gene: TRBV20-1
j_gene: TRBJ2-2
d_gene: .
abundance: medium-sized
CDR3nt: TGCAGTGCTCCGAGACGGCCAGCCGGGGAGCTGTTTTTT
CDR3aa: CSAPRRPAGELFF

v_gene: TRBV10-3
j_gene: TRBJ2-3
d_gene: TRBD2
abundance: many
CDR3nt: TGTGCCATCAGTGAGTCTGCTAGCGGGATCACAGATACGCAGTATTTT
CDR3aa: CAISESASGITDTQYF